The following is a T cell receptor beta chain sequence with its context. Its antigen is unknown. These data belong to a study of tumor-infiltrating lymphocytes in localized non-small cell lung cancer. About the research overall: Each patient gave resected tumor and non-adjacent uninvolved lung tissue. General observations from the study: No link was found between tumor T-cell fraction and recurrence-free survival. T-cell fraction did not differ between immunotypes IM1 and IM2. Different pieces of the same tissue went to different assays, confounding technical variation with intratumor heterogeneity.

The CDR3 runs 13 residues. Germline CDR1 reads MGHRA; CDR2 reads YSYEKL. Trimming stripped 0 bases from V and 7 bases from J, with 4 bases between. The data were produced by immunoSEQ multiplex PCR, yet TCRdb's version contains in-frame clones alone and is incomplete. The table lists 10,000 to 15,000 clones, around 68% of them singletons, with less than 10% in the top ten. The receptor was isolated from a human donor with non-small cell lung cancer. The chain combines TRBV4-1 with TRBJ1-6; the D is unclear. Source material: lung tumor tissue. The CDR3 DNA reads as TGCGCCAGCAGCCAAGAACGGAATTCACCCCTCCACTTT. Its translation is CASSQERNSPLHF.